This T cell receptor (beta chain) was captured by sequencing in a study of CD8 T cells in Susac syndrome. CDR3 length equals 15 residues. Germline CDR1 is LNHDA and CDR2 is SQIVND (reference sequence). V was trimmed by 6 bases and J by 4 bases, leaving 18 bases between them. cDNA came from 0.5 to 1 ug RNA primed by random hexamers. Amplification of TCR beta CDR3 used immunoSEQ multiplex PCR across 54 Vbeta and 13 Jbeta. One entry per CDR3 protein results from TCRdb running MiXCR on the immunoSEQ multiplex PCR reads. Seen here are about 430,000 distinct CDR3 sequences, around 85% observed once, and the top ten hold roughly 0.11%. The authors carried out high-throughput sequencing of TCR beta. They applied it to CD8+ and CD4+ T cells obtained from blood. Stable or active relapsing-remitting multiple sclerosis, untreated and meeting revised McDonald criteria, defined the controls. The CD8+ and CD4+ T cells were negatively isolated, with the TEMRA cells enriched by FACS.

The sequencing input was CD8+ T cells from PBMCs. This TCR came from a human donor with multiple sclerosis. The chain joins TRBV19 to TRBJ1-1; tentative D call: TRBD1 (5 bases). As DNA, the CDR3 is TGTGCCAGTAGCACTCCACACAGGATAGGCACTGAAGCTTTCTTT. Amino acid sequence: CASSTPHRIGTEAFF.